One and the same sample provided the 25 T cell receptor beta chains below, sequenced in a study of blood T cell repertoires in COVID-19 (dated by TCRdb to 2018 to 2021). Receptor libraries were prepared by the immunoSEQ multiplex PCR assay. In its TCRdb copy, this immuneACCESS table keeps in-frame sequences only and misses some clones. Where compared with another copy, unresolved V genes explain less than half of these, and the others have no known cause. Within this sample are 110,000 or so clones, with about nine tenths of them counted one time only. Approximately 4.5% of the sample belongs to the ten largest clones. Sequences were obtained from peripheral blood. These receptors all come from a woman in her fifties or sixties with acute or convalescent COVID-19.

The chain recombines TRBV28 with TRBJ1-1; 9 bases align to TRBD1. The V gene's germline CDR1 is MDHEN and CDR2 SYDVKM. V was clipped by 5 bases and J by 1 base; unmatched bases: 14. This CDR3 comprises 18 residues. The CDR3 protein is CASSIFYPWTGENTEAFF. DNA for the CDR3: TGTGCCAGCAGTATATTCTATCCCTGGACAGGGGAGAACACTGAAGCTTTCTTT. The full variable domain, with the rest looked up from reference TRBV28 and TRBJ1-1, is DVKVTQSSRYLVKRTGEKVFLECVQDMDHENMFWYRQDPGLGLRLIYFSYDVKMKEKGDIPEGYSVSREKKERFSLILESASTNQTSMYLCASSIFYPWTGENTEAFFGQGTRLTVV.

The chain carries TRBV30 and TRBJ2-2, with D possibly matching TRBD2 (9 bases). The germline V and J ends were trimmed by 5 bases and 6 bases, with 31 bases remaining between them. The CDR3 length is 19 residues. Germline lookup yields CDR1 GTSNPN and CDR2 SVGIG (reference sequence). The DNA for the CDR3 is TGTGCCTGGGGGAGACAGGGGAAGACTAGCGGAAGGGTTCCCGGGGAGCTGTTTTTT. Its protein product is CAWGRQGKTSGRVPGELFF.

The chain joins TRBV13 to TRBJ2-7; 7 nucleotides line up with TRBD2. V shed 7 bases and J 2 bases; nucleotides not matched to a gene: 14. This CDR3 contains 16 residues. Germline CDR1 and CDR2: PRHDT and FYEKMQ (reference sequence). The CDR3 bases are TGTGCCAGCACCCTGGGGGGGTACCGACGACCCTACGAGCAGTACTTC. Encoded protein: CASTLGGYRRPYEQYF. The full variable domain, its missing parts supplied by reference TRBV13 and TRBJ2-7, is AAGVIQSPRHLIKEKRETATLKCYPIPRHDTVYWYQQGPGQDPQFLISFYEKMQSDKGSIPDRFSAQQFSDYHSELNMSSLELGDSALYFCASTLGGYRRPYEQYFGPGTRLTVT.

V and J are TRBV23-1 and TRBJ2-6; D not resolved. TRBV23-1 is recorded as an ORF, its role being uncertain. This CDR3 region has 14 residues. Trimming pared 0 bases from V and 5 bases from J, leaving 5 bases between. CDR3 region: CASSQSQWANVLTF. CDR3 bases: TGCGCCAGCAGTCAATCACAGTGGGCCAACGTCCTGACTTTC.

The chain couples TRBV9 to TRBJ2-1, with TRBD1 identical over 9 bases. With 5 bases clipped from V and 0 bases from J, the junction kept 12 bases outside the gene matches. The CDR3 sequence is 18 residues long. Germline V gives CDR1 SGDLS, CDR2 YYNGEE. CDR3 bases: TGTGCCAGCAGTCCCGGGACAGGGAGCACCTACTCCTACAATGAGCAGTTCTTC. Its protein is CASSPGTGSTYSYNEQFF.

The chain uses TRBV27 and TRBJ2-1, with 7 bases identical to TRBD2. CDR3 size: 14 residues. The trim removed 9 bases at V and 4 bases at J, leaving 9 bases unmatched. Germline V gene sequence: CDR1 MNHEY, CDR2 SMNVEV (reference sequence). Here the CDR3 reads CASSGRGPYNEQFF. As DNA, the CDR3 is TGTGCCAGTAGCGGGCGCGGTCCGTACAATGAGCAGTTCTTC.

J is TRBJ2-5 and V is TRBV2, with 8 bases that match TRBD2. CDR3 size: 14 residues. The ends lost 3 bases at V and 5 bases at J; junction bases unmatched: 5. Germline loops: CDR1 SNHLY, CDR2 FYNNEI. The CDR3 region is CASSDPSSGETQYF. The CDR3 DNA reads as TGTGCCAGCAGTGACCCGTCTAGCGGGGAGACCCAGTACTTC.

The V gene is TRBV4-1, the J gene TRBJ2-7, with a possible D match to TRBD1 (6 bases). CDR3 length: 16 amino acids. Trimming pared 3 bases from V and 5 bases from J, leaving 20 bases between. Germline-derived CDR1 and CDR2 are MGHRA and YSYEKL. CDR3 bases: TGCGCCAGCAGCCATACTGGTTACCACGCAGGGGACGAGCAGTACTTC. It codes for CASSHTGYHAGDEQYF.

CDR3 loop: CASSQDTGFGNTEAFF. The CDR3, as DNA: TGTGCCAGCAGCCAAGATACAGGGTTCGGGAACACTGAAGCTTTCTTT. This chain joins TRBV3-1 (or the pseudogene TRBV3-2) and TRBJ1-1; D perhaps matches TRBD1 (6 bases). This CDR3 is 16 amino acids long. CDR1 and CDR2 from the germline V gene are LGHDT and YNNKEL (reference sequence). V was trimmed by 0 bases and J by 1 base, leaving 12 bases between them.

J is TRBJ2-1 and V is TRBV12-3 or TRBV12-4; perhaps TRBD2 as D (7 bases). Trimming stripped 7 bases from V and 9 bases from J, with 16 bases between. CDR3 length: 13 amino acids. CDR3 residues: CASKDWGGAEQFF. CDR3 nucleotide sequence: TGTGCCAGCAAGGACTGGGGGGGGGCTGAGCAGTTCTTC.

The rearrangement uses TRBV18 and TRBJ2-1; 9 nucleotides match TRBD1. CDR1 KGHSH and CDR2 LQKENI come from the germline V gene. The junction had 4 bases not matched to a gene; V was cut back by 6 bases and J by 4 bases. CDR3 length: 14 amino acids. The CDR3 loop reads CASSGTGLYNEQFF. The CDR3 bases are TGTGCCAGCTCCGGGACAGGGCTATACAATGAGCAGTTCTTC.

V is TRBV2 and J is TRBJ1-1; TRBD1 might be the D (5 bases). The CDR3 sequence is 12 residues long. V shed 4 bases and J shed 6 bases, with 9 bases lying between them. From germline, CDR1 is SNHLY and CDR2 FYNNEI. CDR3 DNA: TGTGCCAGCAGTGTGGACACCCCTGAAGCTTTCTTT. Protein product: CASSVDTPEAFF.

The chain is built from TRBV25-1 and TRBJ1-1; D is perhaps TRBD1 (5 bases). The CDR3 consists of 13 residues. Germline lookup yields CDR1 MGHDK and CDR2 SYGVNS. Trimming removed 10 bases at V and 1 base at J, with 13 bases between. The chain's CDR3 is CATHGAANTEAFF. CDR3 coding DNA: TGTGCCACCCATGGGGCAGCGAACACTGAAGCTTTCTTT.

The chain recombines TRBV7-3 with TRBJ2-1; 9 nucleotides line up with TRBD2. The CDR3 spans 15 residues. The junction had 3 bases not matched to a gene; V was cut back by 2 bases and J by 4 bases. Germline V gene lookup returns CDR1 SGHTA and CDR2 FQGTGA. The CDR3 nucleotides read TGTGCCAGCAGCTTAGGTAGCGGGAGTTACAATGAGCAGTTCTTC. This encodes CASSLGSGSYNEQFF.

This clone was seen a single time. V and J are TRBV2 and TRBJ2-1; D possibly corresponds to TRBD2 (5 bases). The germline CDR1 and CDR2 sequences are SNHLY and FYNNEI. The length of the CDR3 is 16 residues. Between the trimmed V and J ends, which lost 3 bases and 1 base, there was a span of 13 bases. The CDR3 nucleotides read TGTGCCAGCAGTGATGAAATCCCGGGGTCCTACAATGAGCAGTTCTTC. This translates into CASSDEIPGSYNEQFF.

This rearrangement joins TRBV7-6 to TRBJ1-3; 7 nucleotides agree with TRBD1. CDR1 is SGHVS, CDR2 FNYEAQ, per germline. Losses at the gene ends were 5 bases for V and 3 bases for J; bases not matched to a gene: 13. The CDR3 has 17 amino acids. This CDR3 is CASSPESNRGFGNTIYF. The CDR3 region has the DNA TGTGCCAGCAGCCCCGAATCTAACAGGGGATTTGGAAACACCATATATTTT.

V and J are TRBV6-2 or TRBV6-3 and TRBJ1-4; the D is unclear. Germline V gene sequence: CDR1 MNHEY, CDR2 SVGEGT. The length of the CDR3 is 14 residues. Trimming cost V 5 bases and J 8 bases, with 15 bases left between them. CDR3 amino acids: CASSNIGEGEKLFF. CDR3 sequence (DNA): TGTGCCAGCAGTAACATCGGCGAGGGAGAAAAACTGTTTTTT.

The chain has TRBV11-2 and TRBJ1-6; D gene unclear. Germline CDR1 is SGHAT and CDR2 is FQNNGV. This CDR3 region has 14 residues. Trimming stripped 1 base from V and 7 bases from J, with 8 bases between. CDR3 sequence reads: CASSLGGSNSPLHF. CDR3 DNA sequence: TGTGCCAGCAGCTTAGGCGGATCAAATTCACCCCTCCACTTT.

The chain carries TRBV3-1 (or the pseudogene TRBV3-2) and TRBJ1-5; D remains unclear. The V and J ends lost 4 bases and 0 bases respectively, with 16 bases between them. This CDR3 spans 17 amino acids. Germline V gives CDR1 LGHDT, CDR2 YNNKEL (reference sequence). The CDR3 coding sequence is TGTGCCAGCAGCCCTTCTGACCGAGCGGTTAGCAATCAGCCCCAGCATTTT. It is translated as CASSPSDRAVSNQPQHF.

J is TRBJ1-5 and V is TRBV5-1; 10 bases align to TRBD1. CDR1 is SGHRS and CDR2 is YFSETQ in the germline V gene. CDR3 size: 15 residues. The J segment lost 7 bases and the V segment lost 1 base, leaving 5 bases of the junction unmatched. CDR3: CASSLTGDRGQPQHF. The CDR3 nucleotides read TGCGCCAGCAGCTTGACCGGGGACAGGGGACAGCCCCAGCATTTT.

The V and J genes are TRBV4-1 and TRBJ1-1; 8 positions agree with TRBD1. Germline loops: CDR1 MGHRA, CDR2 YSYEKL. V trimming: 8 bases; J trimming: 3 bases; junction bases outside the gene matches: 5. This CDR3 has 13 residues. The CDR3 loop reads CASLNRGDTEAFF. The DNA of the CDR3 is TGCGCCAGCCTCAACAGGGGGGACACTGAAGCTTTCTTT.

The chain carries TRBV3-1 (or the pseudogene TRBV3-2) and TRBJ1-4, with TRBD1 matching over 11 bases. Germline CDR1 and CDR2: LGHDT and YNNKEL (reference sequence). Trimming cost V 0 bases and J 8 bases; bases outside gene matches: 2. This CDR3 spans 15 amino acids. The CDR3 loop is CASSQDRTGGEKLFF. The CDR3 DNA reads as TGTGCCAGCAGCCAAGATAGGACAGGGGGCGAAAAACTGTTTTTT.

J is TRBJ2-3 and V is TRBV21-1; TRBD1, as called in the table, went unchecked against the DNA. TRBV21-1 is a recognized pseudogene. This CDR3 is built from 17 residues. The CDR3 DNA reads TGTGCCAGCAGCATCTTCCCTGGGACAGGGGCCACAGATACGCAGTATTTT. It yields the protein CASSIFPGTGATDTQYF.

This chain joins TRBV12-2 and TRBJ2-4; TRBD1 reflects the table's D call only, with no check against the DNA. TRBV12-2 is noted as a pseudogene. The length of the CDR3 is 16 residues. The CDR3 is CASRPTRDRGENIQYF. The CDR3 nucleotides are TGTGCAAGTCGCCCGACCAGGGACAGGGGGGAAAACATTCAGTACTTC.

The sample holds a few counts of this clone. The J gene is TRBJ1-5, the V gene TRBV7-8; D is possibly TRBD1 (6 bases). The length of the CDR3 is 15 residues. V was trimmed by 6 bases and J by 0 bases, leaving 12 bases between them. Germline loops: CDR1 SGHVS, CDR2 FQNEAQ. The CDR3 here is CASSPQGNSNQPQHF. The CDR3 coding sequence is TGTGCCAGCAGTCCACAGGGCAATAGCAATCAGCCCCAGCATTTT. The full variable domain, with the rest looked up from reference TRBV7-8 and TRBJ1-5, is GAGVSQSPRYKVAKRGQDVALRCDPISGHVSLFWYQQALGQGPEFLTYFQNEAQLDKSGLPSDRFFAERPEGSVSTLKIQRTQQEDSAVYLCASSPQGNSNQPQHFGDGTRLSIL.